This is a list of T cell receptor beta chains from one sample in a study of T cell clusters in autoimmune cytopenias. TCRdb reprocessed the multiplex PCR reads, keeping one entry per CDR3 protein, no DNA. The sample totals some 4,900 distinct CDR3 sequences; its top ten clones hold roughly 18%. The sequencing sample was made of peripheral blood. The receptors were sampled from a human donor with an autoimmune cytopenia or autoimmune hepatitis (not recorded which). Each CDR3 is given with its conserved first and last residue. Clone size is given for some rows only: seen once, a few or many times, or a class if the clone is expanded.

abundance | j_gene | v_gene | CDR3aa
- | TRBJ1-6 | TRBV5-6 | CASSLLGQGNSPLHF
medium-sized | TRBJ2-3 | TRBV6-1 | CASRTGTGMTDTQYF
- | TRBJ2-5 | TRBV9 | CASSTGPSLQETQYF
- | TRBJ1-1 | TRBV2 | CASSEGGIEAFF
medium-sized | TRBJ2-1 | TRBV7-2 | CASSLSGRAPQFF
medium-sized | TRBJ2-3 | TRBV5-1 | CASSSSGTGVTDTQYF
- | TRBJ2-5 | TRBV25-1 | CASSPGQSSKPQETQYF
medium-sized | TRBJ2-7 | TRBV7-9 | CASSLEVGARLREQYF
medium-sized | TRBJ2-7 | TRBV6-5 | CASSRQGSKGSYEQYF
- | TRBJ2-2 | TRBV14 | CASSQAGTGELFF
- | TRBJ2-2 | TRBV18 | CASSPIQLAGELSGELFF
- | TRBJ2-1 | TRBV12-3/TRBV12-4 | CASRATDSSSYNEQFF
medium-sized | TRBJ2-3 | TRBV5-1 | CASSLGLDTDTQYF
medium-sized | TRBJ1-1 | TRBV19 | CASSIVTGGGNTEAFF
- | TRBJ1-2 | TRBV20-1 | CSATDPRGRTDGYTF
medium-sized | TRBJ2-5 | TRBV20-1 | CSARDQRERGYQETQYF
- | TRBJ1-6 | TRBV11-2 | CASSLEGSVLSPLHF
medium-sized | TRBJ1-2 | TRBV6-5 | CASSWGQELNYGYTF
medium-sized | TRBJ1-6 | TRBV6-1 | CASSEEGAGGSPLHF
- | TRBJ2-5 | TRBV15 | CATSRGPETQYF
medium-sized | TRBJ1-1 | TRBV30 | CAWSAQTGAEAFF
- | TRBJ2-5 | TRBV5-4 | CASSLVGRGTQETQYF
medium-sized | TRBJ2-1 | TRBV20-1 | CSANLLSTSNNEQFF
- | TRBJ2-1 | TRBV12-3/TRBV12-4 | CASSPQGGAYNEQFF
- | TRBJ1-1 | TRBV6-5 | CASNFAGHQLEAFF
medium-sized | TRBJ1-2 | TRBV10-3 | CAIRQGDYGYTF
medium-sized | TRBJ2-1 | TRBV19 | CATGPQRGNNEQFF
large | TRBJ1-2 | TRBV29-1 | CSATQGADYGYTF
medium-sized | TRBJ1-1 | TRBV5-6 | CASSLRGFGTEAFF
medium-sized | TRBJ1-6 | TRBV5-5 | CASSLVDRAGNSPLHF
medium-sized | TRBJ2-5 | TRBV7-2 | CASSPPVQETQYF
- | TRBJ1-2 | TRBV7-9 | CASSLAGTGEGYTF
medium-sized | TRBJ2-3 | TRBV29-1 | CSALPYLTTSGVGVDTQYF
medium-sized | TRBJ2-5 | TRBV5-1 | CASSLGSGISETQYF
medium-sized | TRBJ2-5 | TRBV29-1 | CSSRIRWVAETQYF
- | TRBJ2-7 | TRBV7-2 | CASSLVGGLSYEQYF
- | TRBJ2-1 | TRBV11-2 | CASSLSWAPGNEQFF
- | TRBJ2-5 | TRBV27 | CASSSTGTFQETQYF
- | TRBJ2-7 | TRBV6-6 | CASSYGGDRDRYYEQYF
- | TRBJ1-2 | TRBV6-1 | CASSERVLGGYTF
- | TRBJ2-1 | TRBV24-1 | CATSTGGSSYNEQFF
- | TRBJ1-1 | TRBV5-1 | CASSPRTGNTEAFF